This TCR beta chain was retrieved from a study of vaccination and CD4 T cells after COVID-19. Background on the study: Post-COVID draws came a median approximately 93 days after diagnosis (range 35 to 161).

Stated treatment: roughly ten-day PBMC culture with coronavirus spike peptide pools or control peptides (ViraFEST assay). For this clonotype: The antigen is unknown.

CDR1 is MNHEY and CDR2 is SVGAGI in the germline V gene. Unmatched junction bases numbered 8, after V lost 2 bases and J lost 6 bases. The CDR3 loop spans 15 amino acids. An Oncomine TCR Beta short-read assay was used to sequence the DNA from cultured CD4+ T cells. Each CDR3 protein gets one entry after TCRdb re-called the PCR reads with MiXCR. The top ten hold 7% to 9.5% of the sample, which has 20,000 to 30,000 distinct CDR3 sequences, 62% seen once. The chain carries TRBV6-5 and TRBJ1-1; TRBD1 aligns across 8 bases. This receptor was obtained from a human donor who had recovered from COVID-19. Sequenced sample: CD4+ T cells from blood, cultured in vitro. Written as DNA, the CDR3 is TGTGCCAGCAGTTACCCCAGGACAGGGCACGCTGAAGCTTTCTTT. Translating gives CASSYPRTGHAEAFF.